The rows below give T cell receptor beta chains drawn from one sample of a study of T cells of healthy individuals. TCRdb reanalysed the 5' RACE reads using MiXCR and keeps one entry per CDR3 protein. Seen here are about 53,000 distinct CDR3 sequences, 14% to 15% observed once, and the top ten hold about 15%. All receptors derive from a human donor in good health. Each CDR3 is given with its conserved first and last residue. Fields, in order: D gene, V gene, clone size, J gene, CDR3 DNA, CDR3 protein. A D gene is named only where the DNA matches it firmly. Size is stated for part of the rows, as once, few or many counts, or as a class when the clone is expanded.

TRBD1,TRBV9,.,TRBJ1-2,TGTGCCAGCAGCGTAGAGGGACAGGGGTTTGGCTATGGCTACACCTTC,CASSVEGQGFGYGYTF
.,TRBV3-1,few,TRBJ1-2,TGTGCCAGCAGCCAAGAATGGTCATCTGGCCCCGAGGGTGGCTACACCTTC,CASSQEWSSGPEGGYTF
TRBD1,TRBV4-3,many,TRBJ2-3,TGCGCCAGCAGCCCCGGACAGGCCTACACAGATACGCAGTATTTT,CASSPGQAYTDTQYF
.,TRBV6-6,.,TRBJ1-3,TGTGCCAGCAGTTACGGCATCATCTCTGGAAACACCATATATTTT,CASSYGIISGNTIYF
.,TRBV30,.,TRBJ2-3,TGTGCCTGGAACCGGGACCACGCGTCGGATATGCAGTATTTT,CAWNRDHASDMQYF
TRBD1,TRBV6-2/TRBV6-3,few,TRBJ1-1,TGTGCCAGCAGTTACCGAGGGGGCGCGTCCACTGAAGCTTTCTTT,CASSYRGGASTEAFF
.,TRBV11-2,.,TRBJ1-3,TGTGCCAGCAGCTTGGGGTTCCAGGGGCCCGGAAACACCATATATTTT,CASSLGFQGPGNTIYF
.,TRBV30,many,TRBJ1-1,TGTGCCTGGACCAAACAGGTGAACACTGAAGCTTTCTTT,CAWTKQVNTEAFF
TRBD1,TRBV5-6,.,TRBJ1-2,TGTGCCAGCAGCCGCGGACAGGCCGATGGCTACACCTTC,CASSRGQADGYTF
.,TRBV29-1,.,TRBJ1-5,TGCAGCGTTGAAGACCGGGACAGCAATCAGCCCCAGCATTTT,CSVEDRDSNQPQHF
.,TRBV6-6,few,TRBJ1-5,TGTGCCAGCAGGTCGCAGGGGCAGAGCAATCAGCCCCAGCATTTT,CASRSQGQSNQPQHF
TRBD1,TRBV20-1,many,TRBJ2-7,TGCAGTGCTAGCCCCCTCGGACAGGGTGTCGACGAGCAGTACTTC,CSASPLGQGVDEQYF
.,TRBV2,few,TRBJ2-3,TGTGCCAGCAGTGATGGCTCAAACACAGATACGCAGTATTTT,CASSDGSNTDTQYF
TRBD2,TRBV14,few,TRBJ2-3,TGTGCCAGCAGCCAACGACTAGCGGGGGGCACAGATACGCAGTATTTT,CASSQRLAGGTDTQYF
.,TRBV4-1,many,TRBJ1-1,TGCGCCAGCAGCCAAGAACGGGGCACAGGTGGCACTGAAGCTTTCTTT,CASSQERGTGGTEAFF
.,TRBV2,few,TRBJ2-3,TGTGCCAGCAGTGAATTTGTGCCTTTGGGGTATTTT,CASSEFVPLGYF
TRBD1,TRBV9,few,TRBJ2-7,TGTGCCAGCAGCGTCGCAGGGGGTTCGGCCTACGAGCAGTACTTC,CASSVAGGSAYEQYF
.,TRBV11-2,.,TRBJ1-1,TGTGCCAGCAGCCCCCGGGAGGGGAGGAACACTGAAGCTTTCTTT,CASSPREGRNTEAFF